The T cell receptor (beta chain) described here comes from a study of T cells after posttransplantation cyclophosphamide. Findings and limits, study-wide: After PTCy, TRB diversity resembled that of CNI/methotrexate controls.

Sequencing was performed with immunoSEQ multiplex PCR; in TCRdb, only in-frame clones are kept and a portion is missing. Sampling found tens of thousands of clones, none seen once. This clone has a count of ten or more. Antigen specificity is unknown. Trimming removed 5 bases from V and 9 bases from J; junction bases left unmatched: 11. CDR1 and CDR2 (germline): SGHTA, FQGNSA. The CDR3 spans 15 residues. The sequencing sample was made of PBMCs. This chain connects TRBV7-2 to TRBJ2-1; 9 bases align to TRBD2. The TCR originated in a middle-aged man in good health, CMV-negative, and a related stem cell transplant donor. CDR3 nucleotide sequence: TGTGCCAGCAGCGCAAGAGCGGGAGGACGAATTGAGCAGTTCTTC. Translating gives CASSARAGGRIEQFF.